One and the same sample provided the 28 T cell receptor beta chains below, sequenced in a study of CD8+ T cells in alopecia areata. Treatment reported: oral pan-JAK inhibitor, 5-10 mg twice daily. Reverse transcribed after extraction, RNA yielded cDNA as the sequencing template. The assay was immunoSEQ multiplex PCR, and TCRdb's table has in-frame clones only and misses some. This sample has 200,000 to 250,000 clones, with 64% found just once. The material sequenced was CD4+ T cells sorted from blood, taken at week 4, from a patient treated with tofacitinib. The receptors come from a human donor with alopecia areata.

The J gene is TRBJ1-2, the V gene TRBV30; no firm D call. This CDR3 region has 12 residues. Trimming pared 2 bases from V and 9 bases from J, leaving 13 bases between. Germline V CDR1 and CDR2: GTSNPN, SVGIG (reference sequence). The CDR3 region is CAWSILGSSYTF. The CDR3 DNA is TGTGCCTGGAGTATTCTAGGCTCCAGCTACACCTTC.

Regarding this clone: A much larger clone lies one base from this, so it may be a read error. J is TRBJ2-1 and V is TRBV7-2, with unresolved D. V dropped 2 bases and J dropped 0 bases, with 2 bases sitting between them. Germline CDR1 reads SGHTA; CDR2 reads FQGNSA. CDR3 size: 13 residues. CDR3 amino acids: CASSLFSYNEQFF. Here the CDR3 DNA reads TGTGCCAGCAGCTTATTCTCCTACAATGAGCAGTTCTTC. Combining the CDR3 with reference TRBV7-2 and TRBJ2-1 gives the whole variable domain GAGVSQSPSNKVTEKGKDVELRCDPISGHTALYWYRQSLGQGLEFLIYFQGNSAPDKSGLPSDRFSAERTGGSVSTLTIQRTQQEDSAVYLCASSLFSYNEQFFGPGTRLTVL.

The chain combines TRBV19 with TRBJ1-6; D is unclear. Trimming took off 3 bases at V and 13 bases at J, with 13 bases between the two ends. CDR1 is LNHDA, CDR2 SQIVND, per germline (reference sequence). This CDR3 spans 13 amino acids. Here the CDR3 reads CASSMSVSLPLHF. The CDR3 DNA reads TGTGCCAGTAGTATGAGTGTCTCTTTGCCCCTCCACTTT.

The J gene is TRBJ2-7, the V gene TRBV11-2, with unresolved D. There are 13 residues in the CDR3. The germline V gene encodes CDR1 SGHAT and CDR2 FQNNGV. V lost 3 bases to trimming and J lost 1 base, with 7 bases between them. The CDR3 loop is CASSFQRSYEQYF. The CDR3 DNA is TGTGCCAGCAGCTTCCAGCGATCCTACGAGCAGTACTTC.

This clone was seen only a few times. Different DNA sequences within this sample yield the same CDR3. The chain has TRBV30 and TRBJ2-7; D is ambiguous. Germline values: CDR1 GTSNPN, CDR2 SVGIG (reference sequence). Trimming took off 0 bases at V and 3 bases at J, with 6 bases between the two ends. The CDR3 loop spans 12 amino acids. CDR3 DNA: TGTGCCTGGAGTGTAACGAGCTACGAGCAGTACTTC. Translation gives CAWSVTSYEQYF. The entire variable domain, with the rest obtained from reference TRBV30 and TRBJ2-7, is as follows: SQTIHQWPATLVQPVGSPLSLECTVEGTSNPNLYWYRQAAGRGLQLLFYSVGIGQISSEVPQNLSASRPQDRQFILSSKKLLLSDSGFYLCAWSVTSYEQYFGPGTRLTVT.

The chain is built from TRBV29-1 and TRBJ1-2; 9 bases fit TRBD1. The CDR3 totals 12 residues. Losses at the gene ends were 3 bases for V and 7 bases for J; bases not matched to a gene: 3. CDR1 is SQVTM, CDR2 ANQGSEA, per germline. DNA of the CDR3: TGCAGCGTTGACCGACAGGGGGTTGGCTACACCTTC. Translation gives CSVDRQGVGYTF.

This clone came up once. The genes are TRBV5-1 and TRBJ1-2; D not resolved. The V end was cut by 0 bases, the J end by 4 bases, with 10 bases between. CDR1 is SGHRS and CDR2 is YFSETQ in the germline V gene. CDR3 length equals 14 residues. The chain's CDR3 is CASSLVLSGYGYTF. The CDR3 DNA reads TGCGCCAGCAGCTTGGTGCTTAGTGGCTATGGCTACACCTTC.

The rearrangement joins TRBV29-1 to TRBJ1-1; 7 bases are shared with TRBD1. With 6 bases clipped from V and 1 base from J, the junction kept 5 bases outside the gene matches. Germline CDR1 and CDR2: SQVTM and ANQGSEA. The CDR3 runs to 13 residues. CDR3 nucleotides: TGCAGCGTGTCGGGACAGCCGAACACTGAAGCTTTCTTT. Translating it yields CSVSGQPNTEAFF. Supplemented by reference TRBV29-1 and TRBJ1-1, the full variable domain reads SAVISQKPSRDICQRGTSLTIQCQVDSQVTMMFWYRQQPGQSLTLIATANQGSEATYESGFVIDKFPISRPNLTFSTLTVSNMSPEDSSIYLCSVSGQPNTEAFFGQGTRLTVV.

As for this clone: At the DNA level, this CDR3 is encoded by other sequences in the same sample as well. The chain joins TRBV29-1 to TRBJ1-1; a possible D gene is TRBD1 (5 bases). The CDR3 has 13 amino acids. Germline CDR1 reads SQVTM; CDR2 reads ANQGSEA. Trimming pared 6 bases from V and 0 bases from J, leaving 11 bases between. The CDR3 is CSVRGRMNTEAFF. The DNA for the CDR3 is TGCAGCGTGAGGGGTAGGATGAACACTGAAGCTTTCTTT.

The gene calls are TRBV14 and TRBJ2-5, with no clear D. V was pared by 1 base and J by 5 bases, with 5 bases between. Germline V gene lookup returns CDR1 SGHDN and CDR2 FVKESK. The CDR3 has 12 amino acids. The DNA for the CDR3 is TGTGCCAGCAGCCAAGTTCGGGAGACCCAGTACTTC. This encodes CASSQVRETQYF.

This clone was seen more than once but under ten times. The CDR3 protein is CASSQDTRESAKNIQYF. The CDR3 DNA is TGCGCCAGCAGCCAAGATACTAGGGAATCAGCCAAAAACATTCAGTACTTC. The gene calls are TRBV4-3 and TRBJ2-4; TRBD2 might be the D (5 bases). CDR3 length: 17 residues. V lost 0 bases and J 0 bases, leaving 12 bases between the germline ends. Germline V CDR1 and CDR2: LGHNA, YSLEER.

The V gene is TRBV14, the J gene TRBJ2-1; D call uncertain. This CDR3 region has 14 residues. V dropped 8 bases and J dropped 12 bases, with 23 bases sitting between them. Germline loops: CDR1 SGHDN, CDR2 FVKESK. The CDR3 bases are TGTGCCAGCGCCACTCAGCCGAGCTCTACTCGGCAGTTCTTC. Amino acid sequence: CASATQPSSTRQFF.

The J gene is TRBJ2-4, the V gene TRBV6-1, with D tentatively TRBD2 (5 bases). V was shortened by 3 bases and J by 1 base, with 13 bases between the two germline ends. Germline V gives CDR1 MNHNS, CDR2 SASEGT. The CDR3 is 16 amino acids. The CDR3 region has the DNA TGTGCCAGCAGTGATAGGGAGCGCGAGGCCAAAAACATTCAGTACTTC. It codes for CASSDREREAKNIQYF.

The chain carries TRBV4-1 and TRBJ1-6; D not certain. Trimming stripped 0 bases from V and 5 bases from J, with 11 bases between. CDR1 is MGHRA and CDR2 is YSYEKL in the germline V gene. The CDR3 totals 16 residues. The CDR3 nucleotides are TGCGCCAGCAGCCAAGATCGGAGGTTGGATAATTCACCCCTCCACTTT. Protein: CASSQDRRLDNSPLHF.

This clone appeared a few times. V gene TRBV5-1 combines with J gene TRBJ2-1, with D tentatively TRBD1 (5 bases). The CDR3 totals 15 residues. Germline assignment: CDR1 SGHRS and CDR2 YFSETQ. Trimming left V 0 bases short and J 0 bases short, with 7 bases between. The CDR3 DNA follows: TGCGCCAGCAGCTTGGGACAGAGCTCCTACAATGAGCAGTTCTTC. It specifies CASSLGQSSYNEQFF.

The V gene is TRBV4-3, the J gene TRBJ2-1, with unresolved D. The germline V and J ends were trimmed by 2 bases and 0 bases, with 8 bases remaining between them. Germline CDR1 and CDR2: LGHNA and YSLEER. This CDR3 is built from 15 residues. The CDR3 is CASSQRPYSYNEQFF. CDR3 DNA: TGCGCCAGCAGCCAACGCCCCTACTCCTACAATGAGCAGTTCTTC.

This clone was detected a few times. The rearrangement uses TRBV4-2 and TRBJ2-5; 7 nucleotides agree with TRBD1. The germline gives CDR1 LGHNA, CDR2 YNFKEQ. V lost 3 bases to trimming and J lost 3 bases; unmatched junction nucleotides: 7. This CDR3 contains 15 residues. The CDR3 DNA sequence: TGTGCCAGCAGCCAGGGGTACAGGGGTGAAGAGACCCAGTACTTC. This encodes CASSQGYRGEETQYF.

The chain recombines TRBV5-1 with TRBJ1-4, with no clear D. From germline, CDR1 is SGHRS and CDR2 YFSETQ. The CDR3 is 12 amino acids. V was cut by 7 bases and J by 3 bases, with 7 bases left in between. The CDR3 loop is CASRMANEKLFF. The CDR3 DNA reads TGCGCCAGCCGAATGGCTAATGAAAAACTGTTTTTT.

The chain couples TRBV29-1 to TRBJ2-7, with TRBD1 matching over 10 bases. CDR1 is SQVTM and CDR2 is ANQGSEA in the germline V gene. The V segment lost 3 bases and the J segment 2 bases; nucleotides outside the gene matches: 7. This CDR3 comprises 15 residues. The CDR3 DNA follows: TGCAGCGTTGATTCCGGGACAGGGGTTCCCTACGAGCAGTACTTC. Encoded protein: CSVDSGTGVPYEQYF.

The sample holds a few counts of this clone. This chain connects TRBV29-1 to TRBJ1-1; the D is unclear. The CDR3 length is 13 residues. Trimming took off 2 bases at V and 2 bases at J, with 9 bases between the two ends. Germline CDR1 is SQVTM and CDR2 is ANQGSEA. CDR3 nucleotide sequence: TGCAGCGTTGAAAGTGTACCCAACACTGAAGCTTTCTTT. Its translation is CSVESVPNTEAFF.

This chain connects TRBV5-6 to TRBJ2-7, with a possible D match to TRBD1 (7 bases). V lost 4 bases and J lost 3, with 17 bases in between. This CDR3 comprises 15 residues. Germline-derived CDR1 and CDR2 are SGHDT and YYEEEE. The CDR3 nucleotides read TGTGCCAGCAGCCCCTTTTCAGGGGGGTTCTACGAGCAGTACTTC. Translation: CASSPFSGGFYEQYF.

The chain carries TRBV6-6 and TRBJ1-6, with 7 bases lining up with TRBD1. V was clipped by 2 bases and J by 6 bases; unmatched bases: 7. The germline gives CDR1 MNHNY, CDR2 SVGAGI (reference sequence). The CDR3 covers 16 residues. CDR3 coding DNA: TGTGCCAGCAGTTACGAAACAGGGGAGGGTAATTCACCCCTCCACTTT. It codes for CASSYETGEGNSPLHF.

This rearrangement joins TRBV10-3 to TRBJ1-1; TRBD1 is a possible D gene (5 bases). The CDR3 is made up of 18 amino acids. Germline V gene lookup returns CDR1 ENHRY and CDR2 SYGVKD. With 0 bases removed from V and 5 bases from J, the gap between germline ends came to 22 bases. The CDR3 loop reads CAISESILGLGARTEAFF. Here the CDR3 DNA reads TGTGCCATCAGTGAGTCGATTCTCGGGCTTGGGGCGAGAACTGAAGCTTTCTTT.

This sequence joins TRBV6-1 and TRBJ1-2, with D perhaps matching TRBD1 (5 bases). Germline V CDR1 and CDR2: MNHNS, SASEGT. The CDR3 is 13 amino acids. V was cut by 2 bases and J by 7 bases, with 11 bases left in between. The CDR3, as DNA: TGTGCCAGCAGTGAACCCGCCGGGGGTGGCTACACCTTC. Translating it yields CASSEPAGGGYTF.

The chain links TRBV29-1 to TRBJ2-7, with TRBD1 matching over 7 bases. The trim removed 5 bases at V and 6 bases at J, leaving 10 bases unmatched. The germline V gene encodes CDR1 SQVTM and CDR2 ANQGSEA. The CDR3 spans 13 residues. CDR3 in DNA: TGCAGCGTTACCGGGACAGCGGTGGGCGAGCAGTACTTC. This codes for CSVTGTAVGEQYF.

V and J are TRBV11-2 and TRBJ1-2; TRBD1 matches 7 bases. Germline CDR1 reads SGHAT; CDR2 reads FQNNGV. The CDR3 has 13 residues. V lost 5 bases and J lost 3; bases outside the gene matches: 3. CDR3 sequence reads: CASSRDRDYGYTF. The CDR3, as DNA: TGTGCCAGCAGCAGAGACAGGGACTATGGCTACACCTTC.

The chain couples TRBV19 to TRBJ2-2; a possible D gene is TRBD2 (6 bases). CDR1 is LNHDA and CDR2 is SQIVND in the germline V gene (reference sequence). Trimming took 6 bases from V and 7 from J, leaving 6 bases between them. The CDR3 has 11 amino acids. CDR3 DNA sequence: TGTGCCAGTAGCGGGGGCGGGGAGCTGTTTTTT. It is translated as CASSGGGELFF.

The chain combines TRBV29-1 with TRBJ1-1; D possibly corresponds to TRBD1 (5 bases). CDR3 length equals 12 residues. Trimming stripped 4 bases from V and 5 bases from J, with 11 bases between. Germline lookup yields CDR1 SQVTM and CDR2 ANQGSEA. DNA of the CDR3: TGCAGCGTTGGGGAGGGACGAACTGAAGCTTTCTTT. Its protein is CSVGEGRTEAFF. Based on the CDR3 plus reference TRBV29-1 and TRBJ1-1, the full variable domain is SAVISQKPSRDICQRGTSLTIQCQVDSQVTMMFWYRQQPGQSLTLIATANQGSEATYESGFVIDKFPISRPNLTFSTLTVSNMSPEDSSIYLCSVGEGRTEAFFGQGTRLTVV.